This section outlines one TCR beta chain sequence together with its context. Its antigen is undetermined. The length of the CDR3 is 13 residues. V was pared by 8 bases and J by 1 base, with 12 bases between. The data are from a study of shared clonotypes between healthy human individuals. The overall study: Two women and a few men aged 18 to 49 served as donors.

Study-wide points: Sampling covered blood only; tissue repertoires likely differ.

Ten immunoSEQ deep assay plates were used to sequence unsorted PBMC DNA. As originally analysed: Filtering differed since immunoSEQ provided only junctions, with no quality scores. Profiled with immunoSEQ multiplex PCR; TCRdb holds only in-frame clones, not every one. D and trimming were read from the DNA, whereas the V and J calls and clone size are those reported in that table. Among about 470,000 clones listed, about 85% were seen once. The source is a woman in her forties in good health. Some clones in this sample may be carry-over from other donors' samples. The sequencing sample was made of PBMCs. The chain couples TRBV5-3 to TRBJ1-1; the D is unclear. TRBV5-3 is reported as an ORF; its role is uncertain. Here the CDR3 reads CASSSTSNTEAFF. As DNA, the CDR3 is TGTGCCAGCAGTTCCACATCGAACACTGAAGCTTTCTTT.